This record covers a single T cell receptor beta chain. It has no known antigen specificity. Base qualities are not provided; no much larger clone lies one nucleotide away. Library construction relied on RT-PCR. Instrument used: NextSeq 550. TCRdb trimmed public reads at Q25 via fastp, called clones via MiXCR and kept in-frame beta chains. Every CDR3 protein is listed once, alongside the most common genes and DNA of its rows. Recorded for this sample are hundreds of thousands of distinct CDR3 sequences; around 15% of them occurred a single time. Of the sample, around 7.2% is held by the ten largest clones. This record comes from a study of patients and donors after allogeneic stem cell transplantation (dated by TCRdb to 2019 to 2021). The CDR3 covers 15 residues, taking in both the cysteine and the phenylalanine. The entry retains the CDR3 DNA only, 45 bases that are in frame from base 1. At the junction V is shortened by 6 bases and J by 2 bases, with 14 bases in between.

The origin of this receptor is a human donor who was either an allogeneic HSCT recipient or a stem cell or donor lymphocyte infusion donor (not recorded which). It is not recorded whose cells these are; they may come from a transplant donor. Recombination linked TRBV12-3 or TRBV12-4 to TRBJ1-3, with TRBD1 tentatively as D gene (6 bases match). What was sequenced was blood, either unsorted or a sorted T cell fraction (not recorded which). The sequenced DNA is TGTGCCAGCAGGCGGGAGACAGGCGCTGGAAACACCATATATTTT. Translated, this gives CASRRETGAGNTIYF.